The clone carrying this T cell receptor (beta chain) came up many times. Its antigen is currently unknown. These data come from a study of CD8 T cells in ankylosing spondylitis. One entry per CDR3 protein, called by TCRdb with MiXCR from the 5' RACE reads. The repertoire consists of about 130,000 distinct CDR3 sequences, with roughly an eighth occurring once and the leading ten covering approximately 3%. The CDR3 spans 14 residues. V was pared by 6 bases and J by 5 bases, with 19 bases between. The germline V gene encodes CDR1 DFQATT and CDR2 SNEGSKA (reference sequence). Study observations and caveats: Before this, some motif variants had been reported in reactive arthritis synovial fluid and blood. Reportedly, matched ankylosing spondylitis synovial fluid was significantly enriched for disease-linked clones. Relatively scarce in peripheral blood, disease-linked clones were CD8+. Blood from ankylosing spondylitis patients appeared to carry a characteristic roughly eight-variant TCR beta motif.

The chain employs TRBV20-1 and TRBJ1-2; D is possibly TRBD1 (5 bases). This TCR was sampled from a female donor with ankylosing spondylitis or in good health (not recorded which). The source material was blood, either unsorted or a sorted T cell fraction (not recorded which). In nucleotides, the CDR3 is TGCAGTGCGGAAACCGAACCAGGGTTATATGGCTACACCTTC. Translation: CSAETEPGLYGYTF.